This TCR beta chain was captured in a study of regulatory dendritic cells for organ transplantation. Study findings and constraints: Of resting T cell subsets, memory CD8+ had the most alloreactive clonotypes. Naive CD4+ and CD8+ repertoires were highly diverse; memory CD8+ was most oligoclonal.

This CDR3 comprises 13 residues. From germline, CDR1 is SGHTA and CDR2 FQGTGA. V trimming: 4 bases; J trimming: 6 bases; junction bases outside the gene matches: 2. Profiled with immunoSEQ multiplex PCR; TCRdb holds only in-frame clones, not every one. The table shows about 4,200 clones, with 60% occurring only once. Details on this clone: Its antigen remains unknown.

Sorted T cells were CFSE-labeled and cultured more than 4 days with allogeneic regulatory or mature dendritic cells at 1:10. Material: memory CD8+ T cells from blood cultured with regulatory dendritic cells. Subset indicated: CD45RO+ memory T cells. The source of this sequence is a human donor in good health. The chain uses TRBV7-3 and TRBJ1-2, with 10 positions matching TRBD1. DNA for the CDR3: TGTGCCAGCAGCTATGGGACAGGGGATGGCTACACCTTC. Amino acid sequence: CASSYGTGDGYTF.